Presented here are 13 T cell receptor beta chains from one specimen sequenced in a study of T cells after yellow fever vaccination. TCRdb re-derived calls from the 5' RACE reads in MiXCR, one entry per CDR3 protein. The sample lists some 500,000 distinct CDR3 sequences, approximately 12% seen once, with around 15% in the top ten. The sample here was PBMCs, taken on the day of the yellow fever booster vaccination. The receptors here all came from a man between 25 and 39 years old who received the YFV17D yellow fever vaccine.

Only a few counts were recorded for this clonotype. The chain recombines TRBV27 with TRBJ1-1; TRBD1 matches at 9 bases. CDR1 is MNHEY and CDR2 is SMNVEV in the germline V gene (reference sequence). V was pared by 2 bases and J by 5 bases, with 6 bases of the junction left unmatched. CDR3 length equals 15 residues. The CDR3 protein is CASSLEGQGGTEAFF. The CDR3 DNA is TGTGCCAGCAGTTTAGAGGGACAGGGCGGAACTGAAGCTTTCTTT.

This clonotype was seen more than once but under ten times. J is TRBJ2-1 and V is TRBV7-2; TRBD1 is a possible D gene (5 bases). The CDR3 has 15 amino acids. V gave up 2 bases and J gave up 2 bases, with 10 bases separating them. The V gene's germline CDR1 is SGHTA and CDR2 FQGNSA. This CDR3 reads CASSLNRFTYNEQFF. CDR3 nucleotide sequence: TGTGCCAGCAGCTTAAACAGGTTCACCTACAATGAGCAGTTCTTC. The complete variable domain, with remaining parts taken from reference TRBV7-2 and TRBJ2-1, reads GAGVSQSPSNKVTEKGKDVELRCDPISGHTALYWYRQSLGQGLEFLIYFQGNSAPDKSGLPSDRFSAERTGGSVSTLTIQRTQQEDSAVYLCASSLNRFTYNEQFFGPGTRLTVL.

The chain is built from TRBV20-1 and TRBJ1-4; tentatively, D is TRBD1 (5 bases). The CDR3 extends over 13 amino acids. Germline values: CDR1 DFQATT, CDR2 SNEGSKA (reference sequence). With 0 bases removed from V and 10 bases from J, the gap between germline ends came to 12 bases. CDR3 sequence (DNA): TGCAGTGCTAGAGATGGGTCCGGGGGAAAACTGTTTTTT. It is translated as CSARDGSGGKLFF.

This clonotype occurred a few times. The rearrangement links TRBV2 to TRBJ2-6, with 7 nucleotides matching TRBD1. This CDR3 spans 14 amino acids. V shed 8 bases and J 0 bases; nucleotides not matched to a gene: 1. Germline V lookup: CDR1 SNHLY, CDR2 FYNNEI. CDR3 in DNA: TGTGCCAGCCGACAGGGCTCTGGGGCCAACGTCCTGACTTTC. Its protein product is CASRQGSGANVLTF.

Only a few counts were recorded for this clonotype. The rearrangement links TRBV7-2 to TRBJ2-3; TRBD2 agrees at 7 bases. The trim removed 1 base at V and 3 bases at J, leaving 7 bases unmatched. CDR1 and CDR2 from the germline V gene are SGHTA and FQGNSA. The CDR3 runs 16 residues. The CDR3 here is CASSLDEGGPTDTQYF. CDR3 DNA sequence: TGTGCCAGCAGCTTAGACGAGGGAGGGCCAACAGATACGCAGTATTTT. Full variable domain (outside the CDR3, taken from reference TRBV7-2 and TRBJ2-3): GAGVSQSPSNKVTEKGKDVELRCDPISGHTALYWYRQSLGQGLEFLIYFQGNSAPDKSGLPSDRFSAERTGGSVSTLTIQRTQQEDSAVYLCASSLDEGGPTDTQYFGPGTRLTVL.

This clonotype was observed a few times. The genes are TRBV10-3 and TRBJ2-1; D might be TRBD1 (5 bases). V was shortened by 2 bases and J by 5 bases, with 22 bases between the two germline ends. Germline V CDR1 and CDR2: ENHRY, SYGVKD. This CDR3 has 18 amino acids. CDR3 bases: TGTGCCATCAGTGAGGGTCACATACTTCGAGACAGCAACAATGAGCAGTTCTTC. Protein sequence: CAISEGHILRDSNNEQFF.

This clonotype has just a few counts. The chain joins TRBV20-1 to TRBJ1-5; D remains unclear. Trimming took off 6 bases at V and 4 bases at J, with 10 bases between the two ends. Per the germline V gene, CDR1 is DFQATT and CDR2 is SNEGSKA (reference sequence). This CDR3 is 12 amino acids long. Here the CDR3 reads CSAQVGNQPQHF. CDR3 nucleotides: TGCAGTGCCCAGGTGGGGAATCAGCCCCAGCATTTT.

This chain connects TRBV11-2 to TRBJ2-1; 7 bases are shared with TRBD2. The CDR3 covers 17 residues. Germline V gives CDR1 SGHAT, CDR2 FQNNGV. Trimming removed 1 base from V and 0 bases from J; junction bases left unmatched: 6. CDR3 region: CASSLGSGKSSYNEQFF. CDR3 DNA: TGTGCCAGCAGCTTAGGAAGCGGGAAGAGCTCCTACAATGAGCAGTTCTTC.

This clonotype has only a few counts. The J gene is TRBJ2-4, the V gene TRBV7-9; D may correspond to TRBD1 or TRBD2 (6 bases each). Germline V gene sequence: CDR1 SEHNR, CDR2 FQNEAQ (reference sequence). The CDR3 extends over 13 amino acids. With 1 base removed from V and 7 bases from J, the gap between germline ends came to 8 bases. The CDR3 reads CASSLGGANIQYF. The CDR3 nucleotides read TGTGCCAGCAGCTTAGGGGGGGCGAACATTCAGTACTTC.

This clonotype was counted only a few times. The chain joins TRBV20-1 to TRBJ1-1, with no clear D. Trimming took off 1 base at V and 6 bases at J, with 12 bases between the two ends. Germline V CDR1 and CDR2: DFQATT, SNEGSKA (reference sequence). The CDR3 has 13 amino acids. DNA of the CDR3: TGCAGTGCTAGAGGATTGCAGACTGCTGAAGCTTTCTTT. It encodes CSARGLQTAEAFF.

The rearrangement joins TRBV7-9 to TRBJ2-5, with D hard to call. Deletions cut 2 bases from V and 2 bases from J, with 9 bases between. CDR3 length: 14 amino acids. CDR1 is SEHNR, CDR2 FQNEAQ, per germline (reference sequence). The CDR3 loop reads CASSLRAVQETQYF. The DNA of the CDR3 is TGTGCCAGCAGCTTACGGGCGGTACAAGAGACCCAGTACTTC.

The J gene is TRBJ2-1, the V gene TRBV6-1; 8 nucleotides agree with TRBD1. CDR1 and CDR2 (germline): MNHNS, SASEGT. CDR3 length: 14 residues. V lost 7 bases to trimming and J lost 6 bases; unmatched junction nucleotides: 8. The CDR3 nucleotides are TGTGCCAGCATACAGGACAGGGTTTCCAATGAGCAGTTCTTC. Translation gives CASIQDRVSNEQFF.

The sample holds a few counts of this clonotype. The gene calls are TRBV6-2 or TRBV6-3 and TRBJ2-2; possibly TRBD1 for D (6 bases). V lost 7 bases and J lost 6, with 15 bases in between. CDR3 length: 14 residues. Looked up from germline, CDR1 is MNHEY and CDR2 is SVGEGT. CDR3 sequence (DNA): TGTGCCAGCATACTAAAAGGGGGATCCGGGGAGCTGTTTTTT. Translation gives CASILKGGSGELFF.